Presented here are 27 T cell receptor beta chains from one specimen sequenced in a study of cytomegalovirus exposure and HLA in healthy donors (dated by TCRdb to about 2017). The library was built by means of the immunoSEQ multiplex PCR assay. The multiplex PCR relied on a mix of 60 forward primers for TCR Vbeta segments and 13 reverse primers for TCR Jbeta segments. Not all clones reach the TCRdb copy of this immuneACCESS table, which keeps in-frame sequences only. Checked studies attribute under half of the gap to unresolved V genes and leave the rest unexplained. In this sample the table shows 150,000 to 200,000 clones, around 79% of which occur a single time. The ten largest clones add up to around 7% of the sample. The sample was PBMCs. The receptors stem from a male donor in good health and CMV-seropositive.

The V gene is TRBV30, the J gene TRBJ1-2, with 7 nucleotides matching TRBD1. This CDR3 is built from 12 residues. From germline, CDR1 is GTSNPN and CDR2 SVGIG (reference sequence). CDR3 sequence: CAGRTGDYGYTF. As DNA, the CDR3 is TGTGCTGGACGAACAGGGGACTATGGCTACACCTTC.

The chain recombines TRBV7-2 with TRBJ1-2, with a weak D call TRBD1 (5 bases). Germline values: CDR1 SGHTA, CDR2 FQGNSA. The CDR3 contains 14 residues. The ends were cut back, 5 bases at V and 8 bases at J, with 18 bases in the middle. CDR3 in amino acids: CASSGRWAGRGYTF. CDR3 sequence (DNA): TGTGCCAGCAGCGGCCGATGGGCAGGGCGCGGCTACACCTTC.

J is TRBJ2-3 and V is TRBV29-1; perhaps TRBD2 as D (6 bases). Per germline, CDR1 SQVTM and CDR2 ANQGSEA. CDR3 length equals 15 residues. The V end was cut by 4 bases, the J end by 0 bases, with 14 bases between. CDR3 sequence: CSVVRGEPSTDTQYF. The DNA for the CDR3 is TGCAGCGTTGTTCGCGGGGAACCTAGCACAGATACGCAGTATTTT.

The chain carries TRBV6-1 and TRBJ1-2; possible D gene TRBD1, 6 bases. The germline V gene encodes CDR1 MNHNS and CDR2 SASEGT. Trimming left V 3 bases short and J 6 bases short, with 20 bases between. The CDR3 runs to 16 residues. DNA of the CDR3: TGTGCCAGCAGTGAGTGGGATAGGACAGCCGGACATGGCTACACCTTC. This codes for CASSEWDRTAGHGYTF.

The chain links TRBV6-5 to TRBJ2-1; 8 bases align to TRBD1. V lost 6 bases, J lost 6 bases, and 7 bases stayed unmatched. The CDR3 is made up of 14 amino acids. The V gene's germline CDR1 is MNHEY and CDR2 SVGAGI. CDR3 nucleotide sequence: TGTGCCAGCAGGCTGGACAGGGTCGTCAATGAGCAGTTCTTC. The encoded protein is CASRLDRVVNEQFF.

The V call is TRBV6-5, the J call TRBJ2-2; TRBD2 might be the D (5 bases). V dropped 8 bases and J dropped 2 bases, with 12 bases sitting between them. CDR3 length: 14 amino acids. CDR1 MNHEY and CDR2 SVGAGI come from the germline V gene. The CDR3 here is CASQWEQNTGELFF. The CDR3 bases are TGTGCCAGCCAGTGGGAGCAAAACACCGGGGAGCTGTTTTTT.

The chain couples TRBV5-5 to TRBJ2-2; TRBD1 matches 8 bases. The CDR3 length is 15 residues. The germline V gene has CDR1 SGHKS and CDR2 YYEKEE (reference sequence). V shed 2 bases, J shed 5 bases, and the junction held 5 bases outside the gene matches. CDR3 sequence reads: CASSFDTGGTGELFF. As DNA, the CDR3 is TGTGCCAGCAGCTTTGATACAGGGGGAACCGGGGAGCTGTTTTTT.

The rearrangement joins TRBV10-3 to TRBJ2-2; tentative D call: TRBD2 (5 bases). The length of the CDR3 is 14 residues. V lost 4 bases and J lost 4, with 10 bases in between. Germline CDR1 and CDR2: ENHRY and SYGVKD. The CDR3 is CAISATGSTGELFF. CDR3 nucleotide sequence: TGTGCCATCAGTGCAACGGGATCCACCGGGGAGCTGTTTTTT.

The chain couples TRBV6-5 to TRBJ2-2, with D maybe TRBD1 (5 bases). Germline CDR1 is MNHEY and CDR2 is SVGAGI. The CDR3 spans 15 residues. V lost 2 bases, J lost 6 bases, and 13 bases lay in between. The DNA of the CDR3 is TGTGCCAGCAGTTACCTGGGGCCCGACCCCGGGGAGCTGTTTTTT. Encoded protein: CASSYLGPDPGELFF.

The V call is TRBV7-9, the J call TRBJ2-6; TRBD1 agrees at 7 bases. V gave up 5 bases and J gave up 0 bases; unmatched junction bases: 13. Germline V lookup: CDR1 SEHNR, CDR2 FQNEAQ (reference sequence). The CDR3 consists of 19 residues. The CDR3 protein is CASSREGQWTHSGANVLTF. Written as DNA, the CDR3 is TGTGCCAGCAGCAGAGAGGGACAGTGGACCCACTCTGGGGCCAACGTCCTGACTTTC.

The rearrangement joins TRBV11-2 to TRBJ1-1; TRBD1 aligns across 7 bases. Trimming removed 4 bases from V and 3 bases from J; junction bases left unmatched: 5. The CDR3 has 14 residues. Germline CDR1 reads SGHAT; CDR2 reads FQNNGV. In DNA, the CDR3 is TGTGCCAGCAGCTCGACAGACAGGGACACTGAAGCTTTCTTT. Its protein is CASSSTDRDTEAFF.

The CDR3 is CASSEILYNSPLHF. The CDR3 nucleotides are TGTGCCAGCAGTGAAATATTGTATAATTCACCCCTCCACTTT. The chain joins TRBV6-1 to TRBJ1-6; D is uncertain. V dropped 2 bases and J dropped 4 bases, with 6 bases sitting between them. Germline V gene data show CDR1 as MNHNS and CDR2 as SASEGT. The CDR3 loop spans 14 amino acids.

The rearrangement uses TRBV4-3 and TRBJ2-1; 9 bases line up with TRBD2. The CDR3 covers 14 residues. After removal of 6 bases from V and 9 bases from J, the junction contained 9 bases not matched to a gene. CDR1 and CDR2 from the germline V gene are LGHNA and YSLEER. The CDR3 DNA reads as TGCGCCAGCAGGTCCGCGGGGGGGCGGAGTGAGCAGTTCTTC. The encoded protein is CASRSAGGRSEQFF.

The chain carries TRBV5-6 and TRBJ1-2, with TRBD1 identical over 7 bases. Per the germline V gene, CDR1 is SGHDT and CDR2 is YYEEEE. The CDR3 contains 13 residues. J was trimmed by 2 bases and V by 3 bases; bases with no gene match: 1. CDR3 DNA sequence: TGTGCCAGCAGCTCGACAGGGAACTATGGCTACACCTTC. This gives the protein CASSSTGNYGYTF.

This clone was seen a handful of times. The chain combines TRBV30 with TRBJ1-1, with a possible D match to TRBD1 (5 bases). The V end was cut by 6 bases, the J end by 2 bases, with 13 bases between. Germline loops: CDR1 GTSNPN, CDR2 SVGIG (reference sequence). The CDR3 has 13 residues. CDR3 sequence: CACYDSFNTEAFF. The CDR3 nucleotides are TGTGCCTGCTACGACAGCTTTAACACTGAAGCTTTCTTT.

V and J are TRBV2 and TRBJ1-2; the match to TRBD1 covers 7 bases. Germline CDR1 SNHLY, CDR2 FYNNEI. The V segment lost 5 bases and the J segment 2 bases; nucleotides outside the gene matches: 5. There are 14 residues in the CDR3. The CDR3 reads CASSLVRGNYGYTF. In nucleotides, the CDR3 is TGTGCCAGCAGTTTGGTCAGGGGGAACTATGGCTACACCTTC. Variable domain in full (rest from reference TRBV2 and TRBJ1-2): EPEVTQTPSHQVTQMGQEVILRCVPISNHLYFYWYRQILGQKVEFLVSFYNNEISEKSEIFDDQFSVERPDGSNFTLKIRSTKLEDSAMYFCASSLVRGNYGYTFGSGTRLTVV.

This chain links TRBV20-1 with TRBJ1-1; D gene unclear. Trimming removed 3 bases from V and 6 bases from J, with 8 bases in between. The CDR3 is made up of 11 amino acids. Germline values: CDR1 DFQATT, CDR2 SNEGSKA (reference sequence). The CDR3 DNA reads TGCAGTGCTAGCGGAGGAGCTGAAGCTTTCTTT. Translation gives CSASGGAEAFF.

In this sample, this clone turned up once. The V gene is TRBV6-5, the J gene TRBJ2-5; 8 positions agree with TRBD1. The CDR3 consists of 14 residues. Germline CDR1 MNHEY, CDR2 SVGAGI. The ends lost 6 bases at V and 5 bases at J; junction bases unmatched: 8. In DNA form, the CDR3 reads TGTGCCAGCAGAAGACAGGGGCAAGGGGAGACCCAGTACTTC. As protein: CASRRQGQGETQYF.

The CDR3 loop reads CASSQERLAGVGEQFF. CDR3 in DNA: TGCGCCAGCAGCCAAGAAAGGCTAGCGGGGGTCGGGGAGCAGTTCTTC. The rearrangement links TRBV4-3 to TRBJ2-1; 10 bases fit TRBD2. Germline CDR1 and CDR2: LGHNA and YSLEER. The CDR3 spans 16 residues. V lost 0 bases, J lost 10 bases, and 9 bases stayed unmatched.

This chain uses TRBV9 with TRBJ1-3, with 8 nucleotides matching TRBD1. The V and J ends lost 3 bases and 4 bases, in that order; junction bases with no gene match: 9. Germline V gene data show CDR1 as SGDLS and CDR2 as YYNGEE. The CDR3 is 16 amino acids. In DNA form, the CDR3 reads TGTGCCAGCAGCGCCGCCACAGGGGGTAAAGGAAACACCATATATTTT. As protein: CASSAATGGKGNTIYF. Full variable domain (remainder filled in from reference TRBV9 and TRBJ1-3): DSGVTQTPKHLITATGQRVTLRCSPRSGDLSVYWYQQSLDQGLQFLIQYYNGEERAKGNILERFSAQQFPDLHSELNLSSLELGDSALYFCASSAATGGKGNTIYFGEGSWLTVV.

The DNA for the CDR3 is TGCAGCGTTGAGAACTTCGCCTACGAGCAGTACTTC. Its protein is CSVENFAYEQYF. The V and J genes are TRBV29-1 and TRBJ2-7; D is undetermined. The germline V and J ends were trimmed by 3 bases and 2 bases, with 8 bases remaining between them. Germline CDR1 is SQVTM and CDR2 is ANQGSEA. This CDR3 comprises 12 residues.

This clone was counted a single time. The V and J genes are TRBV30 and TRBJ1-6; D gene uncertain. V shed 0 bases and J shed 9 bases, with 9 bases lying between them. The length of the CDR3 is 13 residues. The germline V gene encodes CDR1 GTSNPN and CDR2 SVGIG (reference sequence). CDR3 nucleotide sequence: TGTGCCTGGAGTGTAGGAGAGCGTTCACCCCTCCACTTT. Amino acid sequence: CAWSVGERSPLHF. The full variable domain, rest sourced from reference TRBV30 and TRBJ1-6, is SQTIHQWPATLVQPVGSPLSLECTVEGTSNPNLYWYRQAAGRGLQLLFYSVGIGQISSEVPQNLSASRPQDRQFILSSKKLLLSDSGFYLCAWSVGERSPLHFGNGTRLTVT.

The gene calls are TRBV5-1 and TRBJ2-7, with 10 bases aligning to TRBD2. The V gene's germline CDR1 is SGHRS and CDR2 YFSETQ. Trimming removed 2 bases from V and 7 bases from J; junction bases left unmatched: 9. There are 15 residues in the CDR3. The CDR3 bases are TGCGCCAGCAGCTTTGGAGCGGGGGGGTCGGGTGAGCAGTACTTC. This translates into CASSFGAGGSGEQYF.

V and J are TRBV7-2 and TRBJ1-2, with 10 nucleotides matching TRBD1. V dropped 3 bases and J dropped 6; count of bases not matched to a gene: 7. The germline CDR1 and CDR2 sequences are SGHTA and FQGNSA. The CDR3 has 15 residues. CDR3 nucleotides: TGTGCCAGCAGCTTGAGAAAGGACAGGGGGGATGGCTACACCTTC. Encoded protein: CASSLRKDRGDGYTF.

J is TRBJ1-2 and V is TRBV4-1; no firm D call. The CDR3 has 14 residues. CDR1 is MGHRA, CDR2 YSYEKL, per germline. The germline V and J ends were trimmed by 1 base and 2 bases, with 8 bases remaining between them. CDR3 protein: CASSQVSGNYGYTF. DNA for the CDR3: TGCGCCAGCAGCCAAGTGTCAGGAAACTATGGCTACACCTTC.

V and J are TRBV27 and TRBJ2-1; 13 bases match TRBD2. This CDR3 contains 15 residues. CDR1 is MNHEY and CDR2 is SMNVEV in the germline V gene (reference sequence). J gave up 5 bases and V 5 bases, and 3 bases lay outside the gene matches. CDR3 protein: CASSAGTSGNNEQFF. The DNA of the CDR3 is TGTGCCAGCAGTGCCGGGACTAGCGGGAACAATGAGCAGTTCTTC.

V gene TRBV4-3 combines with J gene TRBJ2-1, with 10 bases matching TRBD2. The V gene's germline CDR1 is LGHNA and CDR2 YSLEER. This CDR3 has 15 residues. The junction had 7 bases not matched to a gene; V was cut back by 1 base and J by 10 bases. CDR3 sequence reads: CASSQVRAGGVEQFF. The CDR3 nucleotides read TGCGCCAGCAGCCAAGTCCGAGCGGGGGGGGTGGAGCAGTTCTTC.